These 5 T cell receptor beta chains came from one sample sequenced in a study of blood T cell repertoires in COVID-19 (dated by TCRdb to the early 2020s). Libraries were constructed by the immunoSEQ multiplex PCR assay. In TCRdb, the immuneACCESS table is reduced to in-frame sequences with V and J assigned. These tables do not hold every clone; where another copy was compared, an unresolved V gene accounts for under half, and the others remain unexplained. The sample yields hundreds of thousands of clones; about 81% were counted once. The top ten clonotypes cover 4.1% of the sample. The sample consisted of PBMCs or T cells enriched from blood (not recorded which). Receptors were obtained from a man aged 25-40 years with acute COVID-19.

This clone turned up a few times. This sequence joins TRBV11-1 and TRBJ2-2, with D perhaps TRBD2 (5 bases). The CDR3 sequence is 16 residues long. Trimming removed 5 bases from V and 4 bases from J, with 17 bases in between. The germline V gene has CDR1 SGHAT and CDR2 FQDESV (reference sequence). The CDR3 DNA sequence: TGTGCCAGCAGCACAATCGGACTGGTTGGCACCGGGGAGCTGTTTTTT. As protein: CASSTIGLVGTGELFF.

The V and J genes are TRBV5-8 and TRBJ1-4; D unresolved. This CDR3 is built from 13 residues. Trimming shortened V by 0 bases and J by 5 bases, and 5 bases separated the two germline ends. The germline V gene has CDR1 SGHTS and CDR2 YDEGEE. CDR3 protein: CASSLVRNEKLFF. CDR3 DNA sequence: TGTGCCAGCAGCTTGGTCAGGAATGAAAAACTGTTTTTT.

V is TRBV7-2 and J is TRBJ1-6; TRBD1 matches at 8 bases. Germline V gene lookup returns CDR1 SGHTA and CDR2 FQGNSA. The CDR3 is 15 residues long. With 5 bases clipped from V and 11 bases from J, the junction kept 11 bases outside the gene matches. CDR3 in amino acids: CASSLRTGGTAPLHF. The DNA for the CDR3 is TGTGCCAGCAGCCTTCGTACAGGGGGGACGGCACCCCTCCACTTT.

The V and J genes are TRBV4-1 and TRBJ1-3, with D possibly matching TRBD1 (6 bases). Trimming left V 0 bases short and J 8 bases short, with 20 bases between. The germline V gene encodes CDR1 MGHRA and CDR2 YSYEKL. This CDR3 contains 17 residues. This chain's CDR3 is CASSQDPVRAGADTIYF. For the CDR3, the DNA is TGCGCCAGCAGCCAAGATCCGGTGAGGGCAGGGGCGGACACCATATATTTT.

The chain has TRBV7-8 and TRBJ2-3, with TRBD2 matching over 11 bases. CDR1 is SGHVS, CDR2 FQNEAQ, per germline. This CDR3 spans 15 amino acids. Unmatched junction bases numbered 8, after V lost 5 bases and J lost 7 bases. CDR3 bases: TGTGCCAGCAGCGAGACTAGCGGGACGCCATATACGCAGTATTTT. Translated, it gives CASSETSGTPYTQYF. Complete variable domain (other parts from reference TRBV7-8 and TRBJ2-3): GAGVSQSPRYKVAKRGQDVALRCDPISGHVSLFWYQQALGQGPEFLTYFQNEAQLDKSGLPSDRFFAERPEGSVSTLKIQRTQQEDSAVYLCASSETSGTPYTQYFGPGTRLTVL.